The 27 T cell receptor beta chains in this list originate from one sample, sequenced in a study of blood T cell repertoires in COVID-19. Method: immunoSEQ multiplex PCR; TCRdb's copy keeps in-frame clones and lacks some. The sample holds approximately 65,000 clones; roughly nine tenths are singletons and the top ten take about 5.1%. The specimen sequenced was peripheral blood. These receptors were taken from a young woman with acute or convalescent COVID-19.

The V and J genes are TRBV7-9 and TRBJ1-2; a possible D gene is TRBD1 (5 bases). The V end was cut by 0 bases, the J end by 8 bases, with 10 bases between. This CDR3 is built from 13 residues. Germline CDR1 is SEHNR and CDR2 is FQNEAQ (reference sequence). Here the CDR3 reads CASSLAGALGYTF. The DNA of the CDR3 is TGTGCCAGCAGCTTAGCAGGGGCGTTGGGCTACACCTTC.

This clone was recorded only once. The CDR3 bases are TGCGCCAGCAGTGAGGTGTGGACAGATTACGAGCAGTACTTC. Translation: CASSEVWTDYEQYF. The J gene is TRBJ2-7, the V gene TRBV10-2; possibly TRBD1 for D (6 bases). V lost 2 bases, J lost 4 bases, and 12 bases lay in between. The CDR3 spans 14 residues. Germline CDR1 and CDR2: WSHSY and SAAADI.

This chain links TRBV4-3 with TRBJ1-1, with 11 bases lining up with TRBD1. CDR3 size: 18 residues. The trim removed 5 bases at V and 2 bases at J, leaving 13 bases unmatched. Germline V gene sequence: CDR1 LGHNA, CDR2 YSLEER. Written as DNA, the CDR3 is TGCGCCAGCAGCGCAAGCGGACAGGGGGCAAGGAGAAACACTGAAGCTTTCTTT. Residues: CASSASGQGARRNTEAFF.

CDR3 sequence reads: CASSDSGGETQYF. The CDR3 nucleotides are TGTGCCAGCAGCGACAGCGGGGGTGAGACCCAGTACTTC. This chain uses TRBV9 with TRBJ2-5; 8 bases map to TRBD2. V was pared by 3 bases and J by 5 bases, with 3 bases of the junction left unmatched. CDR1 and CDR2 from the germline V gene are SGDLS and YYNGEE. The CDR3 covers 13 residues.

The genes are TRBV5-6 and TRBJ2-7; possible D gene TRBD2, 6 bases. There are 18 residues in the CDR3. Per germline, CDR1 SGHDT and CDR2 YYEEEE. Trimming cost V 1 base and J 2 bases, with 22 bases left between them. CDR3: CASSLWLRGGGAPYEQYF. DNA of the CDR3: TGTGCCAGCAGCTTGTGGTTACGTGGCGGAGGGGCCCCCTACGAGCAGTACTTC.

This sequence joins TRBV30 and TRBJ1-6; 8 nucleotides align to TRBD1. The CDR3 runs to 14 residues. Germline-derived CDR1 and CDR2 are GTSNPN and SVGIG (reference sequence). V trimming: 4 bases; J trimming: 9 bases; junction bases outside the gene matches: 8. CDR3 DNA sequence: TGTGCCTGGAACCAGCAGGGGGCGGGTTCACCCCTCCACTTT. This encodes CAWNQQGAGSPLHF.

V usage is TRBV6-2 or TRBV6-3 and J usage is TRBJ2-1, with 8 nucleotides matching TRBD2. Germline V gene sequence: CDR1 MNHEY, CDR2 SVGEGT. This CDR3 has 16 amino acids. V gave up 6 bases and J gave up 0 bases; unmatched junction bases: 7. For the CDR3, the DNA is TGTGCCAGCAGCCCAAGCGGGGGAGCCTCCTACAATGAGCAGTTCTTC. The encoded protein is CASSPSGGASYNEQFF.

The V call is TRBV13, the J call TRBJ2-5; D gene unclear. The germline V gene has CDR1 PRHDT and CDR2 FYEKMQ (reference sequence). The CDR3 is 12 amino acids. V was clipped by 4 bases and J by 0 bases, with 3 bases between them. The CDR3 nucleotides read TGTGCCAGCAGCTCCAACCAAGAGACCCAGTACTTC. This codes for CASSSNQETQYF.

V usage is TRBV30 and J usage is TRBJ1-6; 7 positions agree with TRBD1. The ends lost 4 bases at V and 6 bases at J; junction bases unmatched: 9. The CDR3 is 15 amino acids. Germline V gene data show CDR1 as GTSNPN and CDR2 as SVGIG (reference sequence). In DNA form, the CDR3 reads TGTGCCTGGATGGGACAGAGAGTCCTTAATTCACCCCTCCACTTT. It is translated as CAWMGQRVLNSPLHF.

The V and J genes are TRBV30 and TRBJ2-3, with TRBD2 identical over 8 bases. This CDR3 has 15 amino acids. CDR1 and CDR2 (germline): GTSNPN, SVGIG (reference sequence). The J segment lost 2 bases and the V segment lost 3 bases, leaving 7 bases of the junction unmatched. CDR3 coding DNA: TGTGCCTGGAGAGGAGCGGGAGTGCCCACAGATACGCAGTATTTT. It codes for CAWRGAGVPTDTQYF.

J is TRBJ1-5 and V is TRBV28; a weak D match, TRBD1 (6 bases). Trimming removed 8 bases at V and 6 bases at J, with 14 bases between. There are 13 residues in the CDR3. Germline V lookup: CDR1 MDHEN, CDR2 SYDVKM. CDR3 sequence (DNA): TGTGCCAGCTCAAACAGGGTTAGTCAGCCCCAGCATTTT. Translated: CASSNRVSQPQHF.

The CDR3 spells CASSTNYSPLHF. For the CDR3, the DNA is TGTGCCAGCAGCACGAACTATTCACCCCTCCACTTT. The rearrangement uses TRBV5-6 and TRBJ1-6; D call uncertain. CDR3 length: 12 residues. V was trimmed by 4 bases and J by 8 bases, leaving 7 bases between them. Germline assignment: CDR1 SGHDT and CDR2 YYEEEE.

The V call is TRBV11-2, the J call TRBJ1-1, with 7 bases fitting TRBD1. The germline V gene encodes CDR1 SGHAT and CDR2 FQNNGV. The trim removed 4 bases at V and 1 base at J, leaving 3 bases unmatched. The CDR3 totals 14 residues. The CDR3 DNA sequence: TGTGCCAGCAGCTCTCGGGACAGGAACACTGAAGCTTTCTTT. Translated: CASSSRDRNTEAFF.

J is TRBJ1-2 and V is TRBV5-6; the D gene is possibly TRBD1 (6 bases). V was pared by 0 bases and J by 4 bases, with 16 bases between. Germline V gives CDR1 SGHDT, CDR2 YYEEEE. The CDR3 is 16 residues long. The CDR3, as DNA: TGTGCCAGCAGCTTGGCTTCAGGGGAAGAAAGCTATGGCTACACCTTC. Translated, it gives CASSLASGEESYGYTF.

V and J are TRBV5-1 and TRBJ2-1; D possibly corresponds to TRBD2 (7 bases). The V end lost 3 bases, the J end lost 7 bases, and 17 bases lay between the germline ends. There are 15 residues in the CDR3. CDR1 and CDR2 from the germline V gene are SGHRS and YFSETQ. The CDR3 loop is CASSWRGPLSNEQFF. The CDR3 DNA is TGCGCCAGCAGCTGGCGGGGGCCCCTTAGTAATGAGCAGTTCTTC.

The V and J genes are TRBV19 and TRBJ1-5, with a tentative D call TRBD1 (5 bases). In germline, CDR1 is LNHDA, CDR2 SQIVND (reference sequence). V dropped 4 bases and J dropped 9 bases, with 25 bases sitting between them. This CDR3 contains 17 residues. This CDR3 is CASSNPPGAGTLRPQHF. CDR3 bases: TGTGCCAGTAGTAATCCCCCGGGAGCTGGGACTTTGAGGCCCCAGCATTTT.

The J gene is TRBJ1-4, the V gene TRBV15, with D unresolved. Germline loops: CDR1 LNHNV, CDR2 YYDKDF (reference sequence). V dropped 3 bases and J dropped 8 bases, with 10 bases sitting between them. CDR3 length: 13 amino acids. DNA of the CDR3: TGTGCCACCAGCAGTCACAGAAACGAAAAACTGTTTTTT. Its translation: CATSSHRNEKLFF.

This chain links TRBV7-2 with TRBJ2-7; weak D call: TRBD1 (8 bases). V was cut by 3 bases and J by 3 bases, with 18 bases left in between. CDR3 size: 16 residues. Germline CDR1 and CDR2: SGHTA and FQGNSA. The chain's CDR3 is CASSLGEGQEGYEQYF. The CDR3 DNA reads TGTGCCAGCAGCTTGGGGGAGGGACAGGAGGGCTACGAGCAGTACTTC.

The chain uses TRBV6-1 and TRBJ2-1; D unresolved. V lost 3 bases to trimming and J lost 0 bases, with 9 bases between them. Germline V lookup: CDR1 MNHNS, CDR2 SASEGT. The CDR3 totals 15 residues. Here the CDR3 reads CASSERRLSYNEQFF. The DNA of the CDR3 is TGTGCCAGCAGTGAGAGACGACTCTCCTACAATGAGCAGTTCTTC.

This rearrangement joins TRBV3-1 (or the pseudogene TRBV3-2) to TRBJ1-1; D not resolved. Trimming removed 0 bases from V and 4 bases from J, with 3 bases in between. Germline V gene lookup returns CDR1 LGHDT and CDR2 YNNKEL (reference sequence). The CDR3 runs to 12 residues. The CDR3 region has the DNA TGTGCCAGCAGCCAAGACAGCACTGAAGCTTTCTTT. Translated: CASSQDSTEAFF.

This rearrangement joins TRBV28 to TRBJ1-2; D is unclear. Trimming took 4 bases from V and 3 from J, leaving 9 bases between them. Germline V gene data show CDR1 as MDHEN and CDR2 as SYDVKM. The CDR3 is made up of 13 amino acids. The CDR3 here is CASSSGSHYGYTF. The CDR3, as DNA: TGTGCCAGCAGTTCCGGTTCCCACTATGGCTACACCTTC.

This chain links TRBV7-9 with TRBJ2-1, with D perhaps TRBD2 (6 bases). Germline CDR1 is SEHNR and CDR2 is FQNEAQ (reference sequence). The length of the CDR3 is 13 residues. V gave up 10 bases and J gave up 2 bases, with 12 bases separating them. CDR3 sequence: CATRLDAYNEQFF. The CDR3 DNA is TGTGCCACTCGACTAGACGCCTACAATGAGCAGTTCTTC.

Here the CDR3 DNA reads TGCAGCGTCAGTGGTATCACTGAAGCTTTCTTT. Residues: CSVSGITEAFF. This chain joins TRBV29-1 and TRBJ1-1; D is unresolved. Germline lookup yields CDR1 SQVTM and CDR2 ANQGSEA. V lost 6 bases and J lost 4, with 9 bases in between. The CDR3 sequence is 11 residues long.

This sequence joins TRBV28 and TRBJ2-7, with TRBD2 matching 8 bases. V trimming: 3 bases; J trimming: 3 bases; junction bases outside the gene matches: 4. Germline values: CDR1 MDHEN, CDR2 SYDVKM. The CDR3 runs to 14 residues. CDR3 in amino acids: CASSFPGLDYEQYF. CDR3 DNA sequence: TGTGCCAGCAGTTTTCCGGGACTAGACTACGAGCAGTACTTC. The full variable domain, completed using reference TRBV28 and TRBJ2-7, is DVKVTQSSRYLVKRTGEKVFLECVQDMDHENMFWYRQDPGLGLRLIYFSYDVKMKEKGDIPEGYSVSREKKERFSLILESASTNQTSMYLCASSFPGLDYEQYFGPGTRLTVT.

This clone was detected a few times. The V gene is TRBV28, the J gene TRBJ2-1; TRBD2 matches 10 bases. The CDR3 is 15 amino acids. V lost 6 bases, J lost 6 bases, and 8 bases stayed unmatched. CDR1 and CDR2 (germline): MDHEN, SYDVKM. The CDR3 coding sequence is TGTGCCAGCAGACATAGGACTAGCGGCCGCAATGAGCAGTTCTTC. Translation gives CASRHRTSGRNEQFF. Combining the CDR3 with reference TRBV28 and TRBJ2-1 gives the whole variable domain DVKVTQSSRYLVKRTGEKVFLECVQDMDHENMFWYRQDPGLGLRLIYFSYDVKMKEKGDIPEGYSVSREKKERFSLILESASTNQTSMYLCASRHRTSGRNEQFFGPGTRLTVL.

In the case of this clone: Other DNA sequences in this sample translate to the same CDR3. The chain has TRBV11-2 and TRBJ2-1; TRBD2 matches at 7 bases. Trimming cost V 1 base and J 5 bases; bases outside gene matches: 5. Germline lookup yields CDR1 SGHAT and CDR2 FQNNGV. The CDR3 consists of 15 residues. CDR3 region: CASSLAQREDNEQFF. The CDR3 bases are TGTGCCAGCAGCTTAGCCCAGCGGGAAGACAATGAGCAGTTCTTC. The variable domain in full, completed from reference TRBV11-2 and TRBJ2-1, reads EAGVAQSPRYKIIEKRQSVAFWCNPISGHATLYWYQQILGQGPKLLIQFQNNGVVDDSQLPKDRFSAERLKGVDSTLKIQPAKLEDSAVYLCASSLAQREDNEQFFGPGTRLTVL.

The rearrangement uses TRBV5-6 and TRBJ1-1; weak D call: TRBD1 (6 bases). The germline V gene encodes CDR1 SGHDT and CDR2 YYEEEE. With 0 bases removed from V and 4 bases from J, the gap between germline ends came to 13 bases. The length of the CDR3 is 15 residues. CDR3 bases: TGTGCCAGCAGCTTGGCGGCAGGGGTTTCCACTGAAGCTTTCTTT. Translating gives CASSLAAGVSTEAFF.